Shown below are 9 T cell receptor beta chains from a single sample sequenced in a study of cytomegalovirus exposure and HLA in healthy donors. The PCR used 60 Vbeta and 13 Jbeta primers. Only in-frame clones appear in the TCRdb table, and some are missing; sequencing was by immunoSEQ multiplex PCR. The sample carries about 100,000 clones, about 80% recorded once. Sample: PBMCs. These TCRs come from a man in his 60s in good health and CMV-seropositive.

This clone has more than one count but fewer than ten. The rearrangement uses TRBV6-1 and TRBJ2-1, with 11 bases aligning to TRBD1. Losses at the gene ends were 11 bases for V and 10 bases for J; bases not matched to a gene: 13. The CDR3 covers 14 residues. Germline CDR1 MNHNS, CDR2 SASEGT. Here the CDR3 DNA reads TGTGCCCTTGCTAGGACAGGGGGCCCCGGGGAGCAGTTCTTC. Translation gives CALARTGGPGEQFF.

This clone was seen only once. The V gene is TRBV19, the J gene TRBJ1-1; 9 nucleotides line up with TRBD1. Germline lookup yields CDR1 LNHDA and CDR2 SQIVND (reference sequence). The V gene end was trimmed by 5 bases and the J gene end by 0 bases; junction bases not matched to a gene: 4. The length of the CDR3 is 15 residues. The CDR3 sequence: CASSLDRGVNTEAFF. The CDR3 DNA sequence: TGTGCCAGTAGTCTTGACAGGGGGGTGAACACTGAAGCTTTCTTT.

This clone was seen a single time. The V call is TRBV5-1, the J call TRBJ2-2; 8 positions agree with TRBD2. The V and J ends lost 0 bases and 7 bases, in that order; junction bases with no gene match: 5. The germline gives CDR1 SGHRS, CDR2 YFSETQ. The CDR3 is made up of 15 amino acids. CDR3 sequence: CASSLDLAGGGELFF. The CDR3 DNA sequence: TGCGCCAGCAGCTTGGACCTAGCGGGCGGCGGGGAGCTGTTTTTT.

This sequence joins TRBV27 and TRBJ1-1; tentatively, D is TRBD1 (5 bases). From germline, CDR1 is MNHEY and CDR2 SMNVEV (reference sequence). The length of the CDR3 is 18 residues. Trimming took off 8 bases at V and 1 base at J, with 26 bases between the two ends. The CDR3 reads CASLPLQGAGPENTEAFF. For the CDR3, the DNA is TGTGCCAGCTTACCTCTCCAAGGGGCAGGCCCGGAGAACACTGAAGCTTTCTTT.

Comments on this clone: Distinct nucleotide sequences in the sample also encode this CDR3. The J gene is TRBJ2-6, the V gene TRBV4-1; D remains unclear. Germline CDR1 MGHRA, CDR2 YSYEKL. This CDR3 comprises 16 residues. The V end lost 0 bases, the J end lost 0 bases, and 6 bases lay between the germline ends. The CDR3 coding sequence is TGCGCCAGCAGCCAAGATAGAGGCTCTGGGGCCAACGTCCTGACTTTC. It specifies CASSQDRGSGANVLTF.

The J gene is TRBJ1-4, the V gene TRBV12-2. TRBV12-2 is a pseudogene locus. The CDR3 is 18 amino acids. The CDR3 region is CASPSQDGGLGSNEKLFF. The CDR3 nucleotides read TGTGCAAGTCCCTCCCAGGATGGGGGGTTGGGTTCTAATGAAAAACTGTTTTTT.

The chain combines TRBV7-2 with TRBJ2-2; D is perhaps TRBD1 (6 bases). Germline V gives CDR1 SGHTA, CDR2 FQGNSA. Trimming left V 5 bases short and J 4 bases short, with 20 bases between. The CDR3 extends over 17 amino acids. The CDR3 loop is CASSDKRTVGITGELFF. The CDR3 DNA follows: TGTGCCAGCAGCGATAAACGGACAGTTGGGATCACCGGGGAGCTGTTTTTT.

This clone was counted once. The V gene is TRBV6-5, the J gene TRBJ2-7; 9 nucleotides agree with TRBD1. Germline trimming cut 5 bases from V and 4 bases from J; bases unmatched to any gene: 9. This CDR3 has 15 residues. The germline V gene has CDR1 MNHEY and CDR2 SVGAGI. CDR3 amino acids: CASSGPTGGGYEQYF. In nucleotides, the CDR3 is TGTGCCAGCAGTGGGCCCACAGGGGGCGGGTACGAGCAGTACTTC.

This clone was seen a few times. DNA of the CDR3: TGTGCCATCAGTTCAACAGTGGAGACCCAGTACTTC. Translating gives CAISSTVETQYF. The chain carries TRBV10-3 and TRBJ2-5; no firm D call. The germline gives CDR1 ENHRY, CDR2 SYGVKD. The V end lost 5 bases, the J end lost 5 bases, and 9 bases lay between the germline ends. The CDR3 sequence is 12 residues long.